This is a list of T cell receptor beta chains from one sample in a study of T cell responses to AZD1222 COVID-19 vaccine. Measured with immunoSEQ multiplex PCR; TCRdb has only the in-frame clones, and not every one. The sample consists of approximately 100,000 clones, 90% of them appearing once. This sample comprised peripheral blood, obtained 28 days after the second AZD1222 dose. These TCRs come from an adult who received the AZD1222 COVID-19 vaccine. Both conserved end residues are part of each CDR3.

TRBJ2-3	TRBV19	CASSTRQGTDTQYF
TRBJ1-1	TRBV11-2	CASSFAGALPGSDTEAFF
TRBJ2-2	TRBV11-3	CASSLASAGELFF
TRBJ1-6	TRBV6-2/TRBV6-3	CASSTTSYVDSPLHF
TRBJ2-1	TRBV10-2	CASSDDEQFF
TRBJ1-3	TRBV3-1/TRBV3-2	CASSQALGWGNTIYF
TRBJ1-5	TRBV6-4	CASSDGGYQPQHF
TRBJ2-7	TRBV4-3	CASGQRGGYEQYF
TRBJ2-2	TRBV7-3	CASSLTNTGELFF
TRBJ1-2	TRBV6-4	CASSESVGTNYGYTF
TRBJ2-5	TRBV28	CASSLSETQYF
TRBJ2-7	TRBV3-1/TRBV3-2	CASSQGVSGGYEQYF
TRBJ1-1	TRBV18	CASSPEQENTEAFF
TRBJ2-3	TRBV6-5	CASSSYDRGGTDTQYF
TRBJ1-6	TRBV14	CASGAVGNSPLHF
TRBJ2-7	TRBV27	CASSIGLTSPEQYF
TRBJ1-6	TRBV18	CASSPETGSFGSPLHF
TRBJ2-7	TRBV19	CASSPIRSNALYEQYF
TRBJ2-5	TRBV12-5	CASGPGTGAGEAQYF
TRBJ2-7	TRBV29-1	CSVVAGEQYF
TRBJ1-1	TRBV13	CASSYSARNTEAFF
TRBJ2-7	TRBV11-3	CASSGAGDEQYF
TRBJ1-4	TRBV11-2	CASSLVGQGINEKLFF
TRBJ2-1	TRBV5-1	CASSLELAGVDEQFF
TRBJ2-6	TRBV11-2	CASSLRTSGRDSGANVLTF
TRBJ1-6	TRBV11-2	CASSLGQTDSLHF
TRBJ2-3	TRBV4-3	CASSPQGADTQYF
TRBJ2-2	TRBV19	CASTLGYGELFF
TRBJ2-1	TRBV7-2	CASSSAGTSGGARNEQFF
TRBJ2-7	TRBV3-1/TRBV3-2	CASKAGGRSDEQYF
TRBJ1-6	TRBV3-1/TRBV3-2	CASSQDQTGEYSPLHF